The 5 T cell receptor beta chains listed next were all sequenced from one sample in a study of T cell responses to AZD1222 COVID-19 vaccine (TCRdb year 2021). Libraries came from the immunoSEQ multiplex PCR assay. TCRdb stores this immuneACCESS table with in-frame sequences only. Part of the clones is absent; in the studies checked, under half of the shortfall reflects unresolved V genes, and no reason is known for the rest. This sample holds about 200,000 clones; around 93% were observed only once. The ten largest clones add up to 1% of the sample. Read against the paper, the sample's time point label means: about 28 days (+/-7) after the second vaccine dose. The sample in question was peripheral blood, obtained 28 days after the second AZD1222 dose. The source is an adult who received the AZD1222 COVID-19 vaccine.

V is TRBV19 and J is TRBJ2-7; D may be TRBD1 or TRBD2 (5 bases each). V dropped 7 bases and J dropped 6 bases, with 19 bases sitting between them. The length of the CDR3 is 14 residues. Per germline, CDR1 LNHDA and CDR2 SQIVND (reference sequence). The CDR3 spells CASNQGGGYGEQYF. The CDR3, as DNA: TGTGCCAGTAACCAGGGTGGCGGGTACGGCGAGCAGTACTTC.

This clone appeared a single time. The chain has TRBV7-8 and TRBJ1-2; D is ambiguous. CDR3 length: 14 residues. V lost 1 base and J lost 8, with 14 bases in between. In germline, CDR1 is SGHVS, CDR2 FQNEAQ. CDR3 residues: CASSLGPAPWGYTF. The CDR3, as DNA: TGTGCCAGCAGCTTAGGGCCGGCCCCGTGGGGCTACACCTTC.

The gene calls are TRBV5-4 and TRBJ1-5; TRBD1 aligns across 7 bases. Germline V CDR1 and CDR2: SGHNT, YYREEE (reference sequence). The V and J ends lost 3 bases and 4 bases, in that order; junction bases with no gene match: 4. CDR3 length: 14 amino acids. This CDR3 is CASSSQGTNQPQHF. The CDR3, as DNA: TGTGCCAGCAGCTCACAGGGGACTAATCAGCCCCAGCATTTT.

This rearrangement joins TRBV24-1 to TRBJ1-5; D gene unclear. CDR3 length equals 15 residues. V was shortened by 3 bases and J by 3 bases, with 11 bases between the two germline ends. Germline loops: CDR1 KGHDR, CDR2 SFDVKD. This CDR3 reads CATSDRAGPNQPQHF. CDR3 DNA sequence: TGTGCCACCAGTGATCGGGCAGGACCCAATCAGCCCCAGCATTTT.

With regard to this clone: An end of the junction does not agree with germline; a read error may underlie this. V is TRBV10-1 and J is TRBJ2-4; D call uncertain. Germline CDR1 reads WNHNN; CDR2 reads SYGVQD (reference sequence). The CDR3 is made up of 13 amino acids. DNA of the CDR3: TGCGCCAGCAGTGAGTCAGCCCAAAACATTCAGTACTTC. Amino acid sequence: CASSESAQNIQYF.